This T cell receptor (beta chain) originates from a study of neurological immune-mediated disorders. The sample holds many counts of this clonotype. TCRdb processed the 5' RACE reads anew with MiXCR; each CDR3 protein has one entry. Of 40,000 to 45,000 distinct CDR3 sequences detected, just under 6.5% appear once; the ten largest clones hold around 0.52%. The origin of this receptor is a woman aged 40 to 50 in good health. The sample taken for sequencing was CD4+ T cells from blood.

The CDR3 DNA follows: TGTGCCAGCAGCCAAGATTGGGAGACAGGGAGGAATGAGCAGTTCTTC. It specifies CASSQDWETGRNEQFF. V and J are TRBV3-1 and TRBJ2-1, with D possibly TRBD1 on 7 matching bases. The V end was cut by 0 bases, the J end by 7 bases, with 16 bases between. Germline-derived CDR1 and CDR2 are LGHDT and YNNKEL (reference sequence). The CDR3 runs 16 residues.